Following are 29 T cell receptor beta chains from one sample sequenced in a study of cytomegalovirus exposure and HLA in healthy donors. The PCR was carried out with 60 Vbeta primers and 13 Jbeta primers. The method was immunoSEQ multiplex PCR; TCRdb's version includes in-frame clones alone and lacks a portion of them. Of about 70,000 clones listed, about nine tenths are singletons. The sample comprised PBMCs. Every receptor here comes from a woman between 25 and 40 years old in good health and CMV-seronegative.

The CDR3 loop is CASSQVGQISTDTQYF. CDR3 DNA sequence: TGCGCCAGCAGCCAAGTGGGGCAGATAAGCACAGATACGCAGTATTTT. The chain couples TRBV4-1 to TRBJ2-3, with D possibly being TRBD1 (5 bases). CDR1 MGHRA and CDR2 YSYEKL come from the germline V gene. V lost 1 base and J lost 0, with 11 bases in between. There are 16 residues in the CDR3.

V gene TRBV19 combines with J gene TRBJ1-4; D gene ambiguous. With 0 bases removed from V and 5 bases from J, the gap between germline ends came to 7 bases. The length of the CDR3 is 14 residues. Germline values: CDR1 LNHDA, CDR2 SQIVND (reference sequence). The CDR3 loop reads CASSIDRLNEKLFF. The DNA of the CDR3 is TGTGCCAGTAGTATAGACAGGCTCAATGAAAAACTGTTTTTT.

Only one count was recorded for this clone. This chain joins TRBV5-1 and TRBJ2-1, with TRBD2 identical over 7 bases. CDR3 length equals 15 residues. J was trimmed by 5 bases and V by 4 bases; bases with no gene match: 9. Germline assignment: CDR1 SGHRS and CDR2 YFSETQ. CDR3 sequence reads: CASSRRTRGNNEQFF. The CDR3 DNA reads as TGCGCCAGCAGCCGGAGGACTAGAGGGAACAATGAGCAGTTCTTC.

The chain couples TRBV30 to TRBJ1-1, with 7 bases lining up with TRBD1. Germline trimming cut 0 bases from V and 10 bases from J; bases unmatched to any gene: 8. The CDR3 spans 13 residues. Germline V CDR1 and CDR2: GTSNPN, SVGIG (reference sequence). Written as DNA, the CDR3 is TGTGCCTGGAGTGTACCCGGGACAGCCTTAGCTTTCTTT. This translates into CAWSVPGTALAFF.

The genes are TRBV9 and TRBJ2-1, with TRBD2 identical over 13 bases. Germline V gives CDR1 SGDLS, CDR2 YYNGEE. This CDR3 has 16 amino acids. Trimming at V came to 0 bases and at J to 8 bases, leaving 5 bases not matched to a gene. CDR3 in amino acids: CASSVVRTSGSDEQFF. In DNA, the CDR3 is TGTGCCAGCAGCGTAGTGAGGACTAGCGGGAGTGATGAGCAGTTCTTC. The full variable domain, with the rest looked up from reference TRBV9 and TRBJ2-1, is DSGVTQTPKHLITATGQRVTLRCSPRSGDLSVYWYQQSLDQGLQFLIQYYNGEERAKGNILERFSAQQFPDLHSELNLSSLELGDSALYFCASSVVRTSGSDEQFFGPGTRLTVL.

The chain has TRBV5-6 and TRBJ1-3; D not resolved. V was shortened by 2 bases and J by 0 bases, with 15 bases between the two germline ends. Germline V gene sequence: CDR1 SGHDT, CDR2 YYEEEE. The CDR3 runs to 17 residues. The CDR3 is CASSFLPGSDSGNTIYF. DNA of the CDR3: TGTGCCAGCAGCTTTCTGCCCGGTTCTGACTCTGGAAACACCATATATTTT.

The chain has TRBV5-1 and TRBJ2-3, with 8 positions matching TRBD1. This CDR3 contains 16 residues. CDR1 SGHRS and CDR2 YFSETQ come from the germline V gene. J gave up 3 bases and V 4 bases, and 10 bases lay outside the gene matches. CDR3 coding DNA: TGCGCCAGCAGCGACATTTCTCGACAGGGGACAGATACGCAGTATTTT. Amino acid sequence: CASSDISRQGTDTQYF.

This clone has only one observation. The CDR3 nucleotides are TGTGCCTTTACTGCTGGGGCAAGCAGCACAGATACGCAGTATTTT. It specifies CAFTAGASSTDTQYF. This chain links TRBV30 with TRBJ2-3, with D perhaps TRBD1 (5 bases). V lost 7 bases and J 0 bases, leaving 17 bases between the germline ends. This CDR3 has 15 amino acids. Germline CDR1 GTSNPN, CDR2 SVGIG (reference sequence).

The DNA for the CDR3 is TGTGCCAGCAGCCCGGGTCTCGGGAGCACAGATACGCAGTATTTT. This translates into CASSPGLGSTDTQYF. The rearrangement links TRBV5-6 to TRBJ2-3; no definite D call. The CDR3 extends over 15 amino acids. Germline V lookup: CDR1 SGHDT, CDR2 YYEEEE. V lost 4 bases and J 0 bases, leaving 12 bases between the germline ends.

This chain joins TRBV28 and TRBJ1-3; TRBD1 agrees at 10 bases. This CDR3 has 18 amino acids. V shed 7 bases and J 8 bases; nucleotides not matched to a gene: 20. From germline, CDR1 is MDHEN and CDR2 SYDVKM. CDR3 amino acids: CASTPVLYPGQGLDTIYF. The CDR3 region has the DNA TGTGCCAGCACCCCCGTGTTGTACCCGGGACAGGGGCTAGACACCATATATTTT.

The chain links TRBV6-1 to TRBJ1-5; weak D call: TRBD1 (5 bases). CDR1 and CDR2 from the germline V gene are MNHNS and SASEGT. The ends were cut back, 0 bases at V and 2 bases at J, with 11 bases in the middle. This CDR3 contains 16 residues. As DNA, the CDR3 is TGTGCCAGCAGTGAAGCTCAGGGAATCGGCAATCAGCCCCAGCATTTT. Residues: CASSEAQGIGNQPQHF.

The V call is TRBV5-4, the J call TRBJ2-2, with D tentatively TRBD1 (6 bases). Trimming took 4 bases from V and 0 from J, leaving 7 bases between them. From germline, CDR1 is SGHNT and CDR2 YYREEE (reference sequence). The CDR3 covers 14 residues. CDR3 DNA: TGTGCCAGCAGCAACAGGGCGAACACCGGGGAGCTGTTTTTT. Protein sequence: CASSNRANTGELFF.

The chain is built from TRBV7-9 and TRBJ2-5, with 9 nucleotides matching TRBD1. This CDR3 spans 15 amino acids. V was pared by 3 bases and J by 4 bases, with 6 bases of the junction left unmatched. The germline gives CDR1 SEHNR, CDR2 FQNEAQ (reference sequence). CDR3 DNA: TGTGCCAGCAGCTTTGGGGACAGGGATTTAGAGACCCAGTACTTC. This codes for CASSFGDRDLETQYF.

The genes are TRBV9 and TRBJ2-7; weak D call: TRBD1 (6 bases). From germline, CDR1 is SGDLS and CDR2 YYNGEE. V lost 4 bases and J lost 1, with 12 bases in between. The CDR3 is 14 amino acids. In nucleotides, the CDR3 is TGTGCCAGCAGCATCCGGGACAATTCCTACGAGCAGTACTTC. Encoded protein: CASSIRDNSYEQYF.

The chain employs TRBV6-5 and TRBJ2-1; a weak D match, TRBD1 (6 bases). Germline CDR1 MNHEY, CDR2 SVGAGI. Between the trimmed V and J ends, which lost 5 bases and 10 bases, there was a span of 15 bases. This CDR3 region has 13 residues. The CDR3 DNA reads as TGTGCCAGCAGTGACGGACAGTCGCGGGAGCAGTTCTTC. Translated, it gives CASSDGQSREQFF.

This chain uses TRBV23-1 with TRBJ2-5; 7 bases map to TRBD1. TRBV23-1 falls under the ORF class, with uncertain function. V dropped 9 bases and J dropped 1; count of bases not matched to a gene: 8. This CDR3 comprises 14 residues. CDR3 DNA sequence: TGCGCCAGAAACAGGGGTAGGGGCCAAGAGACCCAGTACTTC. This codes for CARNRGRGQETQYF.

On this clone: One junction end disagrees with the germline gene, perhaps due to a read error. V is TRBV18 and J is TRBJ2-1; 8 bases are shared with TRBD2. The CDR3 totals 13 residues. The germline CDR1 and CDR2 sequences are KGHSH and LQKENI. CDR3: CASSPLADNEQFF. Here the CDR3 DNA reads TGTGCCAGCTCCCCACTAGCGGACAATGAGCAGTTCTTC.

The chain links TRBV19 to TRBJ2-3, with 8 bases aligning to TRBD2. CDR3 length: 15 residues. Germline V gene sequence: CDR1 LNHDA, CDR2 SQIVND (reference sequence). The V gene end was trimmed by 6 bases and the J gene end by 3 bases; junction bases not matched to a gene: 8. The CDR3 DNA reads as TGTGCCAGTAGCCCCGGAGCGGGAGTGACAGATACGCAGTATTTT. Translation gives CASSPGAGVTDTQYF.

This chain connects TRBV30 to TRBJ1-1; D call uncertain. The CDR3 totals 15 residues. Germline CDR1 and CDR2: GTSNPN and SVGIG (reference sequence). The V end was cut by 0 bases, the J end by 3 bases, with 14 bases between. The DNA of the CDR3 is TGTGCCTGGAGTGTACGCATCAGCGGGGACACTGAAGCTTTCTTT. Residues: CAWSVRISGDTEAFF.

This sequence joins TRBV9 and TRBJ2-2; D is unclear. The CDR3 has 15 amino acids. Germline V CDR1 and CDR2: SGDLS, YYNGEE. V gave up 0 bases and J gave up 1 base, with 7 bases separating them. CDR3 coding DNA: TGTGCCAGCAGCGTAGGTTACAGGAACACCGGGGAGCTGTTTTTT. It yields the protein CASSVGYRNTGELFF.

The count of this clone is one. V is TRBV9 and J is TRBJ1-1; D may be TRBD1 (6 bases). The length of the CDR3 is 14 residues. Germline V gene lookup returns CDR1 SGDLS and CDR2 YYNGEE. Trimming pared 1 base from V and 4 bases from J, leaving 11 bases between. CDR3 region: CASSVYGTSTEAFF. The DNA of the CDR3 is TGTGCCAGCAGCGTATACGGGACAAGCACTGAAGCTTTCTTT.

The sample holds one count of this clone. CDR3 region: CASSFDRGTPSTDTQYF. In nucleotides, the CDR3 is TGCGCCAGCAGCTTCGACAGGGGGACCCCTAGCACAGATACGCAGTATTTT. The V call is TRBV5-1, the J call TRBJ2-3; 9 bases are a match to TRBD1. V lost 2 bases and J lost 0; bases outside the gene matches: 7. This CDR3 has 17 residues. Germline CDR1 SGHRS, CDR2 YFSETQ.

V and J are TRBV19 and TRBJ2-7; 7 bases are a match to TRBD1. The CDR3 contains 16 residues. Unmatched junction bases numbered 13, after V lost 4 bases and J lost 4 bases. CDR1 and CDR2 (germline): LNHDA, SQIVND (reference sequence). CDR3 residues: CASSSPNRGASYEQYF. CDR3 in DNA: TGTGCCAGTAGTAGCCCAAACAGGGGAGCATCGTACGAGCAGTACTTC.

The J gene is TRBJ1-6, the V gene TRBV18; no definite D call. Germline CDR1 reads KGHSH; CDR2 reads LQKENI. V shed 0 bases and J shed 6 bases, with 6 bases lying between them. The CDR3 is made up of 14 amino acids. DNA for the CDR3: TGTGCCAGCTCACCACCGGCAGTTAATTCACCCCTCCACTTT. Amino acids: CASSPPAVNSPLHF.

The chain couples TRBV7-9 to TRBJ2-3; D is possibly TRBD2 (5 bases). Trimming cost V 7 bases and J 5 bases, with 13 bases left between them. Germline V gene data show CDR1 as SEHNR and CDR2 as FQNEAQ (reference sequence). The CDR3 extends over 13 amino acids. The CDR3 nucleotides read TGTGCCAGCACTAAGGACTCCGTAGATACGCAGTATTTT. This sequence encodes CASTKDSVDTQYF.

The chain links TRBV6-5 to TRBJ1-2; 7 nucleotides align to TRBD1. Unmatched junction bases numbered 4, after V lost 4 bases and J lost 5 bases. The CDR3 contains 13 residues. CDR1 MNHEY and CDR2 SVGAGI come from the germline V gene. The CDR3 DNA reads TGTGCCAGCAGTTGGACAGGTGCTTATGGCTACACCTTC. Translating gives CASSWTGAYGYTF.

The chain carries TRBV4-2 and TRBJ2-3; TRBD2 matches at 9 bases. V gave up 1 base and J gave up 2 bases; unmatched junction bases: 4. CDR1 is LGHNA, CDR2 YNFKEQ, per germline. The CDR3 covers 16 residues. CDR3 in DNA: TGTGCCAGCAGCCAAGGTAGCGGGGGACCCACAGATACGCAGTATTTT. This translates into CASSQGSGGPTDTQYF.

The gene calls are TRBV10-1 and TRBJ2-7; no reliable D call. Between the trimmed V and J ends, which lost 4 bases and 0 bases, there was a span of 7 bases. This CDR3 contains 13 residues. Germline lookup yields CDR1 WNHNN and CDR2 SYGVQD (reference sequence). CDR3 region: CASSGHFSYEQYF. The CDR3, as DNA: TGCGCCAGCAGTGGACATTTCTCCTACGAGCAGTACTTC.

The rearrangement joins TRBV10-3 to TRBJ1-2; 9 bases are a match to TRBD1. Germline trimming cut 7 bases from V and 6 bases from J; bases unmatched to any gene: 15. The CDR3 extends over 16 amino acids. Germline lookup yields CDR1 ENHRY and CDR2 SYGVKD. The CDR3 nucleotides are TGTGCCATCACTAAACAGGGGGCGGGTGACCCCAATGGCTACACCTTC. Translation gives CAITKQGAGDPNGYTF.